These 28 T cell receptor beta chains originate from one sample sequenced in a study of tumour-infiltrating T cells in Burkitt lymphoma. Data came from immunoSEQ multiplex PCR; TCRdb stores just in-frame clones and leaves some out. This table holds approximately 46,000 clones, roughly 30% found once. The sequencing sample was made of tumor tissue. The receptor source for this set is a human donor with Burkitt lymphoma.

V usage is TRBV7-2 and J usage is TRBJ2-1, with no clear D. The germline CDR1 and CDR2 sequences are SGHTA and FQGNSA. The CDR3 runs 11 residues. The V end lost 3 bases, the J end lost 10 bases, and 7 bases lay between the germline ends. DNA for the CDR3: TGTGCCAGCAGCTTTACGAGGGAGCAGTTCTTC. Its translation is CASSFTREQFF.

This clone was detected only a few times. The chain is built from TRBV4-3 and TRBJ2-5; D is ambiguous. V was clipped by 2 bases and J by 4 bases, with 5 bases between them. The CDR3 loop spans 12 amino acids. Germline lookup yields CDR1 LGHNA and CDR2 YSLEER. This chain's CDR3 is CASSQPGETQYF. CDR3 in DNA: TGCGCCAGCAGCCAACCTGGAGAGACCCAGTACTTC.

The chain couples TRBV7-2 to TRBJ2-7; D not certain. This CDR3 is 12 amino acids long. The V gene lost 7 bases and the J gene lost 0 bases, with 7 bases spanning the gap. Germline V gene sequence: CDR1 SGHTA, CDR2 FQGNSA. The CDR3 region has the DNA TGTGCCAGCAAGGAGAGCTCCTACGAGCAGTACTTC. As protein: CASKESSYEQYF.

In its sample, this clone was seen a few times. The V gene is TRBV4-1, the J gene TRBJ2-1; unclear D gene. Trimming stripped 5 bases from V and 8 bases from J, with 13 bases between. This CDR3 is 13 amino acids long. Germline-derived CDR1 and CDR2 are MGHRA and YSYEKL. CDR3 in amino acids: CASSNLGLDEQFF. The CDR3, as DNA: TGCGCCAGCAGCAACTTAGGGTTAGATGAGCAGTTCTTC.

This clone has only a few counts. The rearrangement joins TRBV2 to TRBJ1-1; D may be TRBD1 (6 bases). The ends were cut back, 7 bases at V and 3 bases at J, with 9 bases in the middle. This CDR3 is 12 amino acids long. The germline V gene has CDR1 SNHLY and CDR2 FYNNEI. CDR3 protein: CASKGDYTEAFF. The CDR3 DNA sequence: TGTGCCAGCAAGGGGGATTACACTGAAGCTTTCTTT.

This clone was found a few times. The V call is TRBV7-2, the J call TRBJ2-7, with D uncertain. This CDR3 is 11 amino acids long. V dropped 7 bases and J dropped 4 bases, with 8 bases sitting between them. Germline V gene lookup returns CDR1 SGHTA and CDR2 FQGNSA. The chain's CDR3 is CASTNSYEQYF. Here the CDR3 DNA reads TGTGCCAGCACCAATAGTTACGAGCAGTACTTC.

The chain is built from TRBV6-5 and TRBJ1-2; D gene unclear. The CDR3 runs 11 residues. The germline gives CDR1 MNHEY, CDR2 SVGAGI. Trimming removed 6 bases from V and 6 bases from J, with 8 bases in between. CDR3 DNA: TGTGCCAGCAGGGTAGGCCATGGCTACACCTTC. Amino acids: CASRVGHGYTF.

This clone was picked up many times. This CDR3 is CASSRITEAFF. In nucleotides, the CDR3 is TGTGCCAGCAGCCGGATCACTGAAGCTTTCTTT. The chain links TRBV7-9 to TRBJ1-1; D unclear. Looked up from germline, CDR1 is SEHNR and CDR2 is FQNEAQ (reference sequence). Trimming cost V 5 bases and J 4 bases, with 5 bases left between them. The CDR3 sequence is 11 residues long.

This clone was picked up one time. The chain links TRBV4-3 to TRBJ1-1, with 7 nucleotides matching TRBD1. V dropped 1 base and J dropped 5; count of bases not matched to a gene: 13. The CDR3 contains 17 residues. Looked up from germline, CDR1 is LGHNA and CDR2 is YSLEER. DNA for the CDR3: TGCGCCAGCAGCCAAGCCCCGACAGGGCCAGTTTGGACTGAAGCTTTCTTT. Translated, it gives CASSQAPTGPVWTEAFF.

This clone has only a few counts. This sequence joins TRBV2 and TRBJ2-1; perhaps TRBD2 as D (6 bases). In germline, CDR1 is SNHLY, CDR2 FYNNEI. The CDR3 has 13 amino acids. V lost 7 bases to trimming and J lost 1 base, with 8 bases between them. The CDR3 coding sequence is TGTGCCAGCATGGGGGGTTCCTACAATGAGCAGTTCTTC. Protein: CASMGGSYNEQFF.

The rearrangement links TRBV7-2 to TRBJ2-7; 12 bases match TRBD2. Per the germline V gene, CDR1 is SGHTA and CDR2 is FQGNSA. The ends lost 4 bases at V and 2 bases at J; junction bases unmatched: 3. CDR3 length: 15 residues. This CDR3 is CASSSSGGATYEQYF. The DNA for the CDR3 is TGTGCCAGCAGCTCTAGCGGGGGGGCCACCTACGAGCAGTACTTC.

This clone came up a few times. The rearrangement joins TRBV5-1 to TRBJ2-5; D not resolved. This CDR3 spans 15 amino acids. Germline-derived CDR1 and CDR2 are SGHRS and YFSETQ. V lost 4 bases and J lost 5, with 18 bases in between. The CDR3 here is CASSPNDPSLETQYF. The CDR3 DNA sequence: TGCGCCAGCAGCCCAAATGACCCATCGCTGGAGACCCAGTACTTC.

The CDR3 region is CASRRDREGNQPQHF. CDR3 DNA sequence: TGTGCCAGCAGACGTGACAGGGAAGGCAATCAGCCCCAGCATTTT. The rearrangement joins TRBV5-4 to TRBJ1-5, with 7 bases aligning to TRBD1. With V trimmed by 5 bases and J by 2 bases, 7 bases remained unmatched. The CDR3 contains 15 residues. The germline CDR1 and CDR2 sequences are SGHNT and YYREEE (reference sequence).

This clone was seen more than once but under ten times. The chain joins TRBV9 to TRBJ1-6; 10 bases are a match to TRBD1. The V gene end was trimmed by 2 bases and the J gene end by 14 bases; junction bases not matched to a gene: 7. CDR1 is SGDLS and CDR2 is YYNGEE in the germline V gene. The CDR3 consists of 14 residues. DNA for the CDR3: TGTGCCAGCAGCGTCGGACAGGGGGGCAGGGCCCTCCACTTT. This gives the protein CASSVGQGGRALHF.

This clone turned up a few times. The chain employs TRBV4-3 and TRBJ2-7; 7 nucleotides match TRBD2. CDR1 and CDR2 (germline): LGHNA, YSLEER. The CDR3 runs to 16 residues. The trim removed 1 base at V and 2 bases at J, leaving 8 bases unmatched. The CDR3 DNA sequence: TGCGCCAGCAGCCAAGTGGAGGCTAGCGGCCCCTACGAGCAGTACTTC. It translates to CASSQVEASGPYEQYF.

The chain links TRBV5-6 to TRBJ2-5; D gene ambiguous. Trimming pared 7 bases from V and 4 bases from J, leaving 23 bases between. From germline, CDR1 is SGHDT and CDR2 YYEEEE. The CDR3 spans 16 residues. CDR3: CASCLWAPTQIETQYF. The CDR3 DNA reads TGTGCCAGCTGTCTATGGGCCCCGACACAAATAGAGACCCAGTACTTC.

The rearrangement links TRBV27 to TRBJ2-7; tentatively, D is TRBD1 or TRBD2 (5 bases each). The CDR3 extends over 14 amino acids. The ends were cut back, 3 bases at V and 3 bases at J, with 12 bases in the middle. Looked up from germline, CDR1 is MNHEY and CDR2 is SMNVEV (reference sequence). The CDR3 here is CASSFGRAGYEQYF. CDR3 DNA: TGTGCCAGCAGTTTCGGCAGGGCGGGCTACGAGCAGTACTTC.

This sequence joins TRBV11-1 and TRBJ2-1; TRBD2 aligns across 14 bases. Per the germline V gene, CDR1 is SGHAT and CDR2 is FQDESV (reference sequence). This CDR3 comprises 15 residues. The J segment lost 9 bases and the V segment lost 5 bases, leaving 6 bases of the junction unmatched. The CDR3: CASSRLAGGMGEQFF. As DNA, the CDR3 is TGTGCCAGCAGCCGACTAGCGGGGGGGATGGGTGAGCAGTTCTTC.

The genes are TRBV7-3 and TRBJ2-3; tentatively, D is TRBD2 (5 bases). Deletions cut 2 bases from V and 5 bases from J, with 8 bases between. The CDR3 is 13 amino acids. The germline CDR1 and CDR2 sequences are SGHTA and FQGTGA. CDR3 DNA: TGTGCCAGCAGCTTAGACGGGGAAGATACGCAGTATTTT. The encoded protein is CASSLDGEDTQYF.

This clone was found a few times. The chain links TRBV19 to TRBJ2-3; TRBD2 agrees at 10 bases. V was clipped by 3 bases and J by 7 bases; unmatched bases: 7. CDR1 and CDR2 from the germline V gene are LNHDA and SQIVND (reference sequence). This CDR3 comprises 15 residues. For the CDR3, the DNA is TGTGCCAGTAGTATCGAACTAGCGGGGCAACATACGCAGTATTTT. It encodes CASSIELAGQHTQYF. Variable domain in full (rest from reference TRBV19 and TRBJ2-3): DGGITQSPKYLFRKEGQNVTLSCEQNLNHDAMYWYRQDPGQGLRLIYYSQIVNDFQKGDIAEGYSVSREKKESFPLTVTSAQKNPTAFYLCASSIELAGQHTQYFGPGTRLTVL.

This clone was seen a handful of times. This chain connects TRBV16 to TRBJ1-1; D gene uncertain. This CDR3 has 13 amino acids. Per the germline V gene, CDR1 is KGHSY and CDR2 is FQNENV. Trimming left V 7 bases short and J 8 bases short, with 17 bases between. In DNA, the CDR3 is TGTGCCAGCACCGCAACCCGGGTACTGGAAGCTTTCTTT. Its translation is CASTATRVLEAFF. The whole variable domain, filled in from reference TRBV16 and TRBJ1-1, reads GEEVAQTPKHLVRGEGQKAKLYCAPIKGHSYVFWYQQVLKNEFKFLISFQNENVFDETGMPKERFSAKCLPNSPCSLEIQATKLEDSAVYFCASTATRVLEAFFGQGTRLTVV.

The chain joins TRBV18 to TRBJ2-5; no clear D gene. Germline-derived CDR1 and CDR2 are KGHSH and LQKENI. Trimming left V 4 bases short and J 4 bases short, with 16 bases between. This CDR3 is built from 15 residues. The CDR3: CASSQGPPPLETQYF. The CDR3 DNA reads as TGTGCCAGCTCACAAGGTCCTCCCCCATTAGAGACCCAGTACTTC.

V gene TRBV5-1 combines with J gene TRBJ2-7, with D tentatively TRBD1 or TRBD2 (5 bases each). CDR3 length: 14 amino acids. V shed 4 bases and J shed 1 base, with 12 bases lying between them. Looked up from germline, CDR1 is SGHRS and CDR2 is YFSETQ. The CDR3 loop is CASSRDGLSYEQYF. The DNA of the CDR3 is TGCGCCAGCAGCCGGGACGGATTATCCTACGAGCAGTACTTC.

This clone has just a few counts. V is TRBV7-2 and J is TRBJ1-1; D possibly corresponds to TRBD1 (5 bases). V was clipped by 5 bases and J by 1 base, with 11 bases between them. From germline, CDR1 is SGHTA and CDR2 FQGNSA. This CDR3 is 14 amino acids long. The DNA for the CDR3 is TGTGCCAGCAGCCCCGGACACGCGAACACTGAAGCTTTCTTT. This encodes CASSPGHANTEAFF.

This clone was seen a few times. The chain is built from TRBV11-2 and TRBJ1-5; D not certain. The V end was cut by 1 base, the J end by 7 bases, with 8 bases between. The CDR3 length is 13 residues. Germline-derived CDR1 and CDR2 are SGHAT and FQNNGV. CDR3 loop: CASSLGDRQPQHF. CDR3 nucleotide sequence: TGTGCCAGCAGCTTAGGGGATAGACAGCCCCAGCATTTT. Full variable domain (missing parts from reference TRBV11-2 and TRBJ1-5): EAGVAQSPRYKIIEKRQSVAFWCNPISGHATLYWYQQILGQGPKLLIQFQNNGVVDDSQLPKDRFSAERLKGVDSTLKIQPAKLEDSAVYLCASSLGDRQPQHFGDGTRLSIL.

The table lists this clone with a few counts. CDR3 amino acids: CASSKLAGPPSYEQYF. As DNA, the CDR3 is TGTGCCAGCAGCAAACTAGCGGGGCCGCCTTCCTACGAGCAGTACTTC. This sequence joins TRBV7-2 and TRBJ2-7; 10 bases align to TRBD2. Unmatched junction bases numbered 8, after V lost 5 bases and J lost 1 base. CDR3 length equals 16 residues. Germline loops: CDR1 SGHTA, CDR2 FQGNSA.

The rearrangement joins TRBV6-1 to TRBJ1-5; D gene ambiguous. This CDR3 spans 13 amino acids. Trimming removed 8 bases from V and 5 bases from J, with 13 bases in between. Germline assignment: CDR1 MNHNS and CDR2 SASEGT. CDR3 loop: CASSDRPDQPQHF. The DNA for the CDR3 is TGTGCCAGCTCAGACCGGCCCGATCAGCCCCAGCATTTT.

The V call is TRBV18, the J call TRBJ1-2; no clear D gene. Germline V CDR1 and CDR2: KGHSH, LQKENI. V lost 6 bases and J lost 8, with 16 bases in between. CDR3 size: 13 residues. The CDR3 nucleotides read TGTGCCAGCTCCCCCACCCTGATAGAAGGCTACACCTTC. Translating gives CASSPTLIEGYTF.